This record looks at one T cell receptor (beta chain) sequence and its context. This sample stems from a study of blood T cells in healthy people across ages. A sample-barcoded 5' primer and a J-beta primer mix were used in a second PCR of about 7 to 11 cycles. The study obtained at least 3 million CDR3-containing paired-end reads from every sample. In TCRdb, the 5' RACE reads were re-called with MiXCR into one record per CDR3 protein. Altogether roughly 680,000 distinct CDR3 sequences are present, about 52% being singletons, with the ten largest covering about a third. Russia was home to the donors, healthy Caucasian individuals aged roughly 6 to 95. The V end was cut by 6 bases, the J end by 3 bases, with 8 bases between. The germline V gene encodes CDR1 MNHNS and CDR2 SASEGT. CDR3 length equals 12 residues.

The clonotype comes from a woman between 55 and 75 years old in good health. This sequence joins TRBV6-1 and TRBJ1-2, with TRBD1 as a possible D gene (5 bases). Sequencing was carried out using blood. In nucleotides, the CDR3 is TGTGCCAGCAGCAGGGTAGACTATGGCTACACCTTC. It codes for CASSRVDYGYTF.